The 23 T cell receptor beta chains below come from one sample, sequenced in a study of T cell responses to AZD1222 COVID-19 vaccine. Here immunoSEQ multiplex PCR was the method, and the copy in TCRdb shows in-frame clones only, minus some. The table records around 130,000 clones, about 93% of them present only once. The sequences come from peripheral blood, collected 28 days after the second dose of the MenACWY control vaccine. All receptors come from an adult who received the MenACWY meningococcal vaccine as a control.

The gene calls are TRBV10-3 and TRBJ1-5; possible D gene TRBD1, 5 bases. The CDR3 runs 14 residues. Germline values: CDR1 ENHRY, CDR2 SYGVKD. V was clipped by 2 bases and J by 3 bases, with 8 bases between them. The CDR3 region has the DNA TGTGCCATCAGTGAGGCAGGGTCCAATCAGCCCCAGCATTTT. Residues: CAISEAGSNQPQHF.

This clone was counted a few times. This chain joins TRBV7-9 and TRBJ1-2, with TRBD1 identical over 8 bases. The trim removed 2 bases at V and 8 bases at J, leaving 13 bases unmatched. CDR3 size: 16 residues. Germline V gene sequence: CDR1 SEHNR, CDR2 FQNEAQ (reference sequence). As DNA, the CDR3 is TGTGCCAGCAGCTTATGGGCCGGGCAGGGGGCAGAGGGCTACACCTTC. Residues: CASSLWAGQGAEGYTF.

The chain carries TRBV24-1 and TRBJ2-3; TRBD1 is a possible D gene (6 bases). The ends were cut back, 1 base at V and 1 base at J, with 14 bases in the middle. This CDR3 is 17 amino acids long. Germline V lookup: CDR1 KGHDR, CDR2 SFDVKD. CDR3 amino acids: CATSDFQAYRGTDTQYF. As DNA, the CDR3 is TGTGCCACCAGTGATTTTCAGGCGTACAGGGGCACAGATACGCAGTATTTT.

The CDR3 DNA sequence: TGTGCCAGCAGCTCCGACGGGACAGGGTACACAGATACGCAGTATTTT. It translates to CASSSDGTGYTDTQYF. The V call is TRBV5-5, the J call TRBJ2-3; 9 bases map to TRBD1. This CDR3 is 16 amino acids long. Per germline, CDR1 SGHKS and CDR2 YYEKEE (reference sequence). V lost 3 bases and J lost 2; bases outside the gene matches: 7.

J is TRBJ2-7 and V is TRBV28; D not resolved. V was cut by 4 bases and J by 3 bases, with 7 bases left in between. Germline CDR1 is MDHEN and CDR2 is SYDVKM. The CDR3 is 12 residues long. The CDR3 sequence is CASSSGVYEQYF. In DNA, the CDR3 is TGTGCCAGCAGTTCTGGAGTCTACGAGCAGTACTTC.

The CDR3 region has the DNA TGTGCCAGCAGCGCCTCCGGGACTAGTCAGTTCTTC. It is translated as CASSASGTSQFF. This chain links TRBV9 with TRBJ2-1; 8 nucleotides agree with TRBD2. CDR1 is SGDLS, CDR2 YYNGEE, per germline. This CDR3 region has 12 residues. The V and J ends lost 3 bases and 13 bases, in that order; junction bases with no gene match: 6. The variable domain in full, completed from reference TRBV9 and TRBJ2-1, reads DSGVTQTPKHLITATGQRVTLRCSPRSGDLSVYWYQQSLDQGLQFLIQYYNGEERAKGNILERFSAQQFPDLHSELNLSSLELGDSALYFCASSASGTSQFFGPGTRLTVL.

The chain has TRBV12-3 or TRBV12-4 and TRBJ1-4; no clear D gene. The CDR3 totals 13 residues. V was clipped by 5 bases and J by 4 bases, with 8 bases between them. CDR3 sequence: CASSPELNEKLFF. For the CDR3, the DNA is TGTGCCAGCAGTCCCGAACTTAATGAAAAACTGTTTTTT.

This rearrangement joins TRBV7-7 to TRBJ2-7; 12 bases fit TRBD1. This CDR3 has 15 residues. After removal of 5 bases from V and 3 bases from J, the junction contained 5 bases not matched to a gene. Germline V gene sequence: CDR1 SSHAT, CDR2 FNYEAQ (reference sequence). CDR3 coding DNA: TGTGCCAGCAGCGCCAGGGACAGGGGGCTCTACGAGCAGTACTTC. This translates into CASSARDRGLYEQYF.

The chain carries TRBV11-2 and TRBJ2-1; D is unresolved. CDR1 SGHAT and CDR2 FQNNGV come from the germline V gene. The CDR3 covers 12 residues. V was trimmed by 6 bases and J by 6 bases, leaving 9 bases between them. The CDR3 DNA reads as TGTGCCAGCAGTCAGGTCGCCAATGAGCAGTTCTTC. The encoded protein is CASSQVANEQFF.

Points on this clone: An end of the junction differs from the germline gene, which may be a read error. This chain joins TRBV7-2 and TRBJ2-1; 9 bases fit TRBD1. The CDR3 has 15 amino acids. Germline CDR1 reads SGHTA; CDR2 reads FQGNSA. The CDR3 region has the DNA TGTGCCAGCAGCTCCGGACAGGGGTCCTCCAATGAGCAGTTCTTC. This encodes CASSSGQGSSNEQFF. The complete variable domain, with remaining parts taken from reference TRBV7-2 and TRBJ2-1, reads GAGVSQSPSNKVTEKGKDVELRCDPISGHTALYWYRQSLGQGLEFLIYFQGNSAPDKSGLPSDRFSAERTGGSVSTLTIQRTQQEDSAVYLCASSSGQGSSNEQFFGPGTRLTVL.

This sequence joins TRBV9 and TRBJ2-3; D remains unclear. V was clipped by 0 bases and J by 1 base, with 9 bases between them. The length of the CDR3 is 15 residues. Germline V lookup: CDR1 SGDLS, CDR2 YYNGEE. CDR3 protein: CASSVDLQGTDTQYF. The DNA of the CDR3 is TGTGCCAGCAGCGTAGATTTGCAGGGCACAGATACGCAGTATTTT. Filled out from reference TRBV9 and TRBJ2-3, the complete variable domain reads DSGVTQTPKHLITATGQRVTLRCSPRSGDLSVYWYQQSLDQGLQFLIQYYNGEERAKGNILERFSAQQFPDLHSELNLSSLELGDSALYFCASSVDLQGTDTQYFGPGTRLTVL.

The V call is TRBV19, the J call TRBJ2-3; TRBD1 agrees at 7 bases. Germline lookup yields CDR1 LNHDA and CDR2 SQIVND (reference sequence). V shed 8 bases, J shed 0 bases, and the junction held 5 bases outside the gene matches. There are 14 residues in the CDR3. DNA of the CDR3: TGTGCCAGTCGACAGGGTGGGAGCACAGATACGCAGTATTTT. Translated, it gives CASRQGGSTDTQYF.

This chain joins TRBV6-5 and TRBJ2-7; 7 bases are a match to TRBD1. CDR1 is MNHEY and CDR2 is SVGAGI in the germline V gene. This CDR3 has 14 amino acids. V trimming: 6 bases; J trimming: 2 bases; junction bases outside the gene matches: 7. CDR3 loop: CASRPATGPYEQYV. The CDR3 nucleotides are TGTGCCAGCAGACCCGCGACAGGGCCCTACGAGCAGTACGTC.

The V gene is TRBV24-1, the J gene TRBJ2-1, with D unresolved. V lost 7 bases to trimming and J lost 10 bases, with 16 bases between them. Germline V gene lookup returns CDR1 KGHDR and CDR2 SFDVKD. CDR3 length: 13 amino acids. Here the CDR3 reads CATSPEVSTEQFF. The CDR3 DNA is TGTGCCACCAGCCCAGAGGTTAGTACCGAGCAGTTCTTC.

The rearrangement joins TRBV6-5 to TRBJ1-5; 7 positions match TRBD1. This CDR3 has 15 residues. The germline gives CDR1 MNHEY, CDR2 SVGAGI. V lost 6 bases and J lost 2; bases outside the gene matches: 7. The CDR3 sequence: CASSPQGSGNQPQHF. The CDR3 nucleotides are TGTGCCAGCAGCCCACAGGGGAGTGGCAATCAGCCCCAGCATTTT.

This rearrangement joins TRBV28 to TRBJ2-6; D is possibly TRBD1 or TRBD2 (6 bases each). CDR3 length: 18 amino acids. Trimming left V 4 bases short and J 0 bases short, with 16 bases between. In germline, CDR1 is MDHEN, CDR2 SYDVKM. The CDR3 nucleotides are TGTGCCAGCAGTTCCCCACGAGAGGGGGGCTCTGGGGCCAACGTCCTGACTTTC. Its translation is CASSSPREGGSGANVLTF.

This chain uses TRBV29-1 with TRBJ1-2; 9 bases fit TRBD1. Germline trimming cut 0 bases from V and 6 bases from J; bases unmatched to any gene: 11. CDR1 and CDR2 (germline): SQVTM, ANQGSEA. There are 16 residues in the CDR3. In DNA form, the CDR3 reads TGCAGCGTTGAAGATCGCGGACAGGGGTTTCGTAATGGCTACACCTTC. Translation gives CSVEDRGQGFRNGYTF. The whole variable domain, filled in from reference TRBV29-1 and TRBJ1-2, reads SAVISQKPSRDICQRGTSLTIQCQVDSQVTMMFWYRQQPGQSLTLIATANQGSEATYESGFVIDKFPISRPNLTFSTLTVSNMSPEDSSIYLCSVEDRGQGFRNGYTFGSGTRLTVV.

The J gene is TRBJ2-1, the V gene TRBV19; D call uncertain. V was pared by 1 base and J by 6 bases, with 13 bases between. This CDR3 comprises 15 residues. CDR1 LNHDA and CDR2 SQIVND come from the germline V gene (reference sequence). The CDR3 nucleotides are TGTGCCAGTAGTATAGGTAGAGCGTTCGGCAATGAGCAGTTCTTC. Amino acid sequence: CASSIGRAFGNEQFF.

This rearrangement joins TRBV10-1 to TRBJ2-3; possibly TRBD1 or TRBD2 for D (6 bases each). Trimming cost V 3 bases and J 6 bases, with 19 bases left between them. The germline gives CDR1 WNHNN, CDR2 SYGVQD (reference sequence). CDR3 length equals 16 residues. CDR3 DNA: TGCGCCAGCAGTGATCGACGGGGGCCGGCCCGGGATACGCAGTATTTT. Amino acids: CASSDRRGPARDTQYF.

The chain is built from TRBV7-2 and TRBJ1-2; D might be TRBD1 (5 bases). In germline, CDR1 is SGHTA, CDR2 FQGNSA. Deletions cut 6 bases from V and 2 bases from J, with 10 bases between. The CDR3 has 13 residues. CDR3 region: CASSYAGNYGYTF. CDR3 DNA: TGTGCCAGCAGTTATGCAGGGAACTATGGCTACACCTTC.

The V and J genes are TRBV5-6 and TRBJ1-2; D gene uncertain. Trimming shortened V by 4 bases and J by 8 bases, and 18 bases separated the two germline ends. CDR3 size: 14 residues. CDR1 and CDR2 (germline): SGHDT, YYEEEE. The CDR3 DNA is TGTGCCAGCAGCCAAACACGGGGAAGGGAGGGCTACACCTTC. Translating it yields CASSQTRGREGYTF.

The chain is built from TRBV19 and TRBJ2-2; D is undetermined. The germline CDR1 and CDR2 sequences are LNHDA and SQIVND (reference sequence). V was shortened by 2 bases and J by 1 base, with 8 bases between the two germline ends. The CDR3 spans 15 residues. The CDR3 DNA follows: TGTGCCAGTAGTATATTGTCTCGGAACACCGGGGAGCTGTTTTTT. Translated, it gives CASSILSRNTGELFF.

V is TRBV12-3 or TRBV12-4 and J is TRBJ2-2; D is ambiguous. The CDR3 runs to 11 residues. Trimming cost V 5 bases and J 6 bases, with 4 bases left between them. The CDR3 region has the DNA TGTGCCAGCAGTGGATCCGGGGAGCTGTTTTTT. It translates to CASSGSGELFF.